This entry concerns a single TCR beta chain. Its specificity is unknown. The CDR3 runs 12 residues. V lost 10 bases to trimming and J lost 5 bases; unmatched junction nucleotides: 6. Germline CDR1 MDHEN, CDR2 SYDVKM. These data originate in a study of T-cell memory formation after mild COVID-19. Study-wide background: TCR clusters largely stayed donor specific. General observations from the study: Some clones that responded were present in memory (sampled pre-infection), which suggests cross-reactive memory joined. Contracting CD4+ clones lay largely in CM and EM, with CD8+ ones residing in EMRA. Day 15 to 85 contractors were CD4/CD8 balanced; later expanders leaned CD4+.

TCRdb analysed the 5' RACE reads with MiXCR anew, one entry per CDR3 protein. This sample has 250,000 to 350,000 distinct CDR3 sequences, with around 15% found just once. This clonotype was obtained from a man younger than 30 who had mild COVID-19 (a few samples of this study predate the infection). Cell type and time point are not known. Input material: PBMCs or a T cell subset sorted from them (not recorded which). This rearrangement joins TRBV28 to TRBJ2-7; 9 positions agree with TRBD1. The CDR3: CATTGGINEQYV. The CDR3 DNA is TGTGCCACAACAGGGGGCATCAACGAGCAGTACGTC.